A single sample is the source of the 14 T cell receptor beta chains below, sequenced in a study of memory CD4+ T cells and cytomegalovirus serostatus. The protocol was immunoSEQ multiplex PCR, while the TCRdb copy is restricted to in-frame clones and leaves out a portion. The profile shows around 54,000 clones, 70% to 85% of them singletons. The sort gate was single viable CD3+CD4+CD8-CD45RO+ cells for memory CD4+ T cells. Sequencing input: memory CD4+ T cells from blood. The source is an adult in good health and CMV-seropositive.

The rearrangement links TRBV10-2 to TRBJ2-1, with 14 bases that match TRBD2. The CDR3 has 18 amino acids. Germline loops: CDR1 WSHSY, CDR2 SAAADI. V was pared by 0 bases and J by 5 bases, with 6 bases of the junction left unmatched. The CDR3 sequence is CASSESRLAGGRNNEQFF. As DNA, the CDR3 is TGCGCCAGCAGTGAGTCGAGACTAGCGGGAGGGCGGAACAATGAGCAGTTCTTC.

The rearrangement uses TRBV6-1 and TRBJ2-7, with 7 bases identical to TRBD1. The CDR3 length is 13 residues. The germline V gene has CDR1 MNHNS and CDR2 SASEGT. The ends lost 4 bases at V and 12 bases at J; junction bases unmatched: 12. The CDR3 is CASSVTLQGSPYV. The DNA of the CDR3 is TGTGCCAGCAGTGTAACCTTACAGGGGTCCCCGTACGTC.

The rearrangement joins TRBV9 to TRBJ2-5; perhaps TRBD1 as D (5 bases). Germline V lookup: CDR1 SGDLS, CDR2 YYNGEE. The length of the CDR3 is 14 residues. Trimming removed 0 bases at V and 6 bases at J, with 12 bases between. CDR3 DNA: TGTGCCAGCAGCGTAGGCCCAGGGAAGCAGACCCAGTACTTC. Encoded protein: CASSVGPGKQTQYF.

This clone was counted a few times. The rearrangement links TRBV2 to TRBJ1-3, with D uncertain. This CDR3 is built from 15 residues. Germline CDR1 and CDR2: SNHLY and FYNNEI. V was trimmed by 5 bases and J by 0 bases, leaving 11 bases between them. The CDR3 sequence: CASSWPLFSGNTIYF. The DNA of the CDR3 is TGTGCCAGCAGTTGGCCTCTTTTCTCTGGAAACACCATATATTTT. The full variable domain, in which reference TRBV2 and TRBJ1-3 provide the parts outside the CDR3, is EPEVTQTPSHQVTQMGQEVILRCVPISNHLYFYWYRQILGQKVEFLVSFYNNEISEKSEIFDDQFSVERPDGSNFTLKIRSTKLEDSAMYFCASSWPLFSGNTIYFGEGSWLTVV.

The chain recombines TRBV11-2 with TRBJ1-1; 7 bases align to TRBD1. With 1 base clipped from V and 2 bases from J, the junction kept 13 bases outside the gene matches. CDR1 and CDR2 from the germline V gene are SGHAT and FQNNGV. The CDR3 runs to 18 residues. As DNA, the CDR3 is TGTGCCAGCAGCTTAGCCTTTAGGGGAAGGGGGCCTAACACTGAAGCTTTCTTT. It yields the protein CASSLAFRGRGPNTEAFF.

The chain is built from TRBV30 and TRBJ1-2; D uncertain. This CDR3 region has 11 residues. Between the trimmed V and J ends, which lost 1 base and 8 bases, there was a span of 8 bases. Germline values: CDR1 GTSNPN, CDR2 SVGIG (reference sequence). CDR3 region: CAWSGLLGYTF. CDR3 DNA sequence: TGTGCCTGGAGTGGCCTATTAGGCTACACCTTC.

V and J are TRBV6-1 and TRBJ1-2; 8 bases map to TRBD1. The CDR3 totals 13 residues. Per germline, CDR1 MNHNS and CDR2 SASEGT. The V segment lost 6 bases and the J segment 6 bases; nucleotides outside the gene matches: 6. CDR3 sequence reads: CASRETGGNGYTF. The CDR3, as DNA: TGTGCCAGCAGGGAAACAGGGGGGAATGGCTACACCTTC.

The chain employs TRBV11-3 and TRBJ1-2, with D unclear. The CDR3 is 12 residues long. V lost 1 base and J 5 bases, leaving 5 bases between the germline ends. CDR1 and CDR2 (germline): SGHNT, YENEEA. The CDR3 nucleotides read TGTGCCAGCAGCTTAGCCGAATATGGCTACACCTTC. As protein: CASSLAEYGYTF.

CDR3 region: CASSGQGYGYTF. Here the CDR3 DNA reads TGTGCCAGCAGTGGACAGGGCTATGGCTACACCTTC. The chain joins TRBV2 to TRBJ1-2, with 7 bases identical to TRBD1. The V gene's germline CDR1 is SNHLY and CDR2 FYNNEI. The CDR3 totals 12 residues. The J segment lost 4 bases and the V segment lost 4 bases, leaving 0 bases of the junction unmatched.

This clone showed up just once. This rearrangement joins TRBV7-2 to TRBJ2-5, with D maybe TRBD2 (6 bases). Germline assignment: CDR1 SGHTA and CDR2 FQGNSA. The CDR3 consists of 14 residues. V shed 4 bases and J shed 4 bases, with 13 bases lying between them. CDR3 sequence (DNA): TGTGCCAGCAGCTCTGGCGGGGTTGGAGAGACCCAGTACTTC. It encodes CASSSGGVGETQYF. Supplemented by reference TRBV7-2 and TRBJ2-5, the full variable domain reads GAGVSQSPSNKVTEKGKDVELRCDPISGHTALYWYRQSLGQGLEFLIYFQGNSAPDKSGLPSDRFSAERTGGSVSTLTIQRTQQEDSAVYLCASSSGGVGETQYFGPGTRLLVL.

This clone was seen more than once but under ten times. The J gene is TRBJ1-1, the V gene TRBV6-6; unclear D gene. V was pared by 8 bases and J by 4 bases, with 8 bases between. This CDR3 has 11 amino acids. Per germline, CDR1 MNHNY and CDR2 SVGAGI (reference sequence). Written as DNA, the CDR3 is TGTGCCAGCGTAGTTGGCACTGAAGCTTTCTTT. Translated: CASVVGTEAFF.

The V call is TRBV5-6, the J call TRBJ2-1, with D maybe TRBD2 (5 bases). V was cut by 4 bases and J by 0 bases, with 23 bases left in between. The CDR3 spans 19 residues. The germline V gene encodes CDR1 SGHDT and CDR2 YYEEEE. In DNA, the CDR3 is TGTGCCAGCAGCCTCACCCGGAGGCGTAACCTGAGCTCCTACAATGAGCAGTTCTTC. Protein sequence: CASSLTRRRNLSSYNEQFF.

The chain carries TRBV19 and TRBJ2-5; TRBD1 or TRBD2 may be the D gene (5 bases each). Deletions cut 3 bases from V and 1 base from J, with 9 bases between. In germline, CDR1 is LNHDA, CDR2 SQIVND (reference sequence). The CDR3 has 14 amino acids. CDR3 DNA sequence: TGTGCCAGTAGTATGACCGGGACCCAAGAGACCCAGTACTTC. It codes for CASSMTGTQETQYF.

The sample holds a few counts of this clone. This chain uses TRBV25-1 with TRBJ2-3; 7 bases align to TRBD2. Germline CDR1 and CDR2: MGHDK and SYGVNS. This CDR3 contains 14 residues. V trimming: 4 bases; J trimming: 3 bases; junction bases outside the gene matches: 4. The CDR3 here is CASSVAGATDTQYF. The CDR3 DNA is TGTGCCAGCAGTGTTGCGGGAGCAACAGATACGCAGTATTTT.